The clone carrying this TCR beta chain was seen many times. The data were obtained in a study of response to subunit inactivated influenza vaccine. TCRdb passed the RT-PCR reads through MiXCR, listing each CDR3 protein once. The table records 500,000 to 600,000 distinct CDR3 sequences, about 8% of them present only once. Trimming took 5 bases from V and 0 from J; bases not matched to a gene: 7. The CDR3 is 16 amino acids. This TCR was recovered from a man aged 50 to 75 who received an inactivated influenza vaccine. The rearrangement uses TRBV12-3 or TRBV12-4 and TRBJ2-1; 7 nucleotides match TRBD1. Sequenced here: PBMCs from blood, sampled around 25 months after vaccination. The CDR3, as DNA: TGTGCCAGCAGTCAAGGACAGGTGAGCTCCTACAATGAGCAGTTCTTC. As protein: CASSQGQVSSYNEQFF.